This TCR beta chain was recorded in a study of siplizumab effects on memory and regulatory T cells (dated by TCRdb to about 2019). Context from the whole study: The study examined how the anti-CD2 antibody siplizumab affects alloreactive T-cell subsets in allogeneic mixed lymphocyte reactions built from human PBMCs.

Concerning this clone: The antigen it binds to is not known. Base qualities are not at hand, and no much larger clone is one base apart.

Libraries were prepared through the immunoSEQ multiplex PCR assay. About 9.9 x 10^4 TCR templates per sample were assayed by the deep sequencing platform. Genomic DNA extracted from sorted T cells was used for TCRbeta CDR3 sequencing. Turning to the authors' computational methods: Clonal analysis of TCRbeta CDR3 data was done in the R programming language. Comparing unstimulated samples against CFSE-low samples taken after the reaction was how alloreactive CD4+ and CD8+ clones were defined. Regulatory or non-regulatory origin was assigned to alloreactive CD4+ clones by matching of sequences to sorted unstimulated Treg and non-Treg repertoires. TCRdb re-hosts the immuneACCESS table, in-frame sequences only. Its copies lack some clones; in the studies checked, an unresolved V gene accounts for under half of them, and the cause for the rest is not known. V, J and clone size are those of that table, while D and trimming were read from the DNA. This sample holds 99,000 or so clones; just over 90% were observed only once. Of the sample, around 0.29% is held by the ten largest clones.

What the study reported, not specific to this receptor: In reactions with siplizumab, an average of about 75% of mappable alloreactive CD4+ clones were Treg-derived, compared with around 30% in control reactions. Unstimulated naive T cells appeared to be more diverse than memory T cells, and naive cells seemed to make a substantial contribution to the alloresponse. Whether proliferating Tregs from siplizumab cultures actually had suppressive function was not functionally confirmed. Roughly 80-97% of proliferating CD4+ or CD8+ clones could not be assigned a naive or memory phenotype. Because sequences at frequencies below about 10^-5 were poorly captured, only a minor fraction of alloreactive clones could be mapped back to unstimulated subsets. Siplizumab significantly reduced the cumulative frequency of alloreactive sequences traceable to unstimulated CD4+ memory T cells.

TCRbeta CDR3 sequencing was performed on sorted unstimulated T cells and on proliferating T cells recovered from mixed lymphocyte reactions. Fresh whole blood from approximately 9 HLA-typed healthy donors was used to isolate PBMCs. CDR1 and CDR2 were assigned from the germline V gene (reference sequence) as LNHDA and SQIVND. There are 15 amino acids in the CDR3, from cysteine to phenylalanine inclusive. The DNA shown is the 45-base CDR3, in frame from base 1. V has 3 bases trimmed and J has 4 bases trimmed; junction bases matching no gene number 5. The rearranged chain carries TRBV19 and TRBJ1-1, with 10 bases matching TRBD1. The material sequenced was CD4+ T cells sorted from blood. This sequence originates from a human donor in good health. CDR3 sequence: CASSIPGTGATEAFF. The sequence in DNA is TGTGCCAGTAGTATCCCCGGGACAGGGGCCACTGAAGCTTTCTTT.